Presented here are 23 T cell receptor beta chains from one specimen sequenced in a study of cytomegalovirus exposure and HLA in healthy donors. The PCR was carried out with 60 Vbeta primers and 13 Jbeta primers. Libraries were prepared by immunoSEQ multiplex PCR; TCRdb keeps only in-frame clonotypes and omits some of them. The sample lists more than 85,000 clones, just under 80% occurring once. Sequencing used PBMCs. These receptors came from a male donor in good health and CMV-seronegative.

This chain links TRBV27 with TRBJ2-7, with a tentative D call TRBD1 (5 bases). V lost 3 bases and J lost 4, with 16 bases in between. The length of the CDR3 is 15 residues. The germline V gene encodes CDR1 MNHEY and CDR2 SMNVEV (reference sequence). The CDR3 nucleotides read TGTGCCAGCAGTTTTGTGCAGGGCGCTGCGTACGAGCAGTACTTC. Residues: CASSFVQGAAYEQYF.

This clone has only a few counts. The chain employs TRBV6-6 and TRBJ2-7; D perhaps matches TRBD1 (6 bases). The V end was cut by 2 bases, the J end by 3 bases, with 14 bases between. Germline V gene sequence: CDR1 MNHNY, CDR2 SVGAGI (reference sequence). This CDR3 is built from 15 residues. The CDR3 coding sequence is TGTGCCAGCAGTTACCTCGCCCAGGGGATCTACGAGCAGTACTTC. Translating gives CASSYLAQGIYEQYF.

This clone was detected only a few times. V is TRBV2 and J is TRBJ1-2; TRBD1 is a possible D gene (5 bases). Trimming removed 11 bases at V and 5 bases at J, with 15 bases between. Germline V gene data show CDR1 as SNHLY and CDR2 as FYNNEI. The CDR3 runs 12 residues. The CDR3 DNA reads as TGTGCCGCGGAGACCCCAGGGTATGGCTACACCTTC. It yields the protein CAAETPGYGYTF.

The chain links TRBV9 to TRBJ2-1; 10 bases match TRBD1. This CDR3 spans 17 amino acids. The V segment lost 0 bases and the J segment 7 bases; nucleotides outside the gene matches: 10. Germline V gene sequence: CDR1 SGDLS, CDR2 YYNGEE. DNA of the CDR3: TGTGCCAGCAGCGTAGGGGGTCGGGACAGGGGTGGAAATGAGCAGTTCTTC. Translated: CASSVGGRDRGGNEQFF.

The gene calls are TRBV6-5 and TRBJ2-1, with 7 positions matching TRBD2. Per germline, CDR1 MNHEY and CDR2 SVGAGI. V shed 0 bases, J shed 8 bases, and the junction held 10 bases outside the gene matches. The CDR3 is made up of 16 amino acids. CDR3 in amino acids: CASSYSKGREYYEQFF. The CDR3 DNA follows: TGTGCCAGCAGTTACTCGAAGGGGCGGGAGTATTATGAGCAGTTCTTC.

This chain uses TRBV7-2 with TRBJ1-3, with TRBD1 identical over 9 bases. V was clipped by 3 bases and J by 4 bases; unmatched bases: 7. Germline V gene sequence: CDR1 SGHTA, CDR2 FQGNSA. This CDR3 is built from 16 residues. CDR3 sequence: CASSFKTGGSGNTIYF. DNA of the CDR3: TGTGCCAGCAGCTTTAAGACAGGGGGTTCCGGAAACACCATATATTTT.

CDR3 nucleotides: TGCGCCAGCAGCTTCTCCAGCGGGATCGAAAAGGAAAAACTGTTTTTT. As protein: CASSFSSGIEKEKLFF. V and J are TRBV5-1 and TRBJ1-4, with D hard to call. The CDR3 runs to 16 residues. Germline CDR1 SGHRS, CDR2 YFSETQ. V was clipped by 2 bases and J by 8 bases, with 19 bases between them.

This rearrangement joins TRBV7-9 to TRBJ2-5; 13 positions agree with TRBD2. CDR1 and CDR2 (germline): SEHNR, FQNEAQ (reference sequence). The V gene end was trimmed by 1 base and the J gene end by 3 bases; junction bases not matched to a gene: 2. The CDR3 is 16 residues long. CDR3 protein: CASSLVGTSGKETQYF. The DNA of the CDR3 is TGTGCCAGCAGCTTAGTTGGGACTAGCGGGAAAGAGACCCAGTACTTC.

V and J are TRBV29-1 and TRBJ2-7; 7 nucleotides agree with TRBD2. The CDR3 contains 13 residues. From germline, CDR1 is SQVTM and CDR2 ANQGSEA. V was clipped by 5 bases and J by 6 bases; unmatched bases: 10. CDR3 region: CSVLSGPGGEQYF. The CDR3 DNA is TGCAGCGTTTTAAGCGGTCCGGGGGGCGAGCAGTACTTC.

The chain combines TRBV6-5 with TRBJ1-2; D remains ambiguous. The CDR3 has 14 amino acids. CDR1 is MNHEY and CDR2 is SVGAGI in the germline V gene. V dropped 6 bases and J dropped 4 bases, with 15 bases sitting between them. In DNA, the CDR3 is TGTGCCAGCAGCGACACAGTGGACTCCTATGGCTACACCTTC. The encoded protein is CASSDTVDSYGYTF.

The CDR3 nucleotides are TGTGCCAGCTCACCACAGGGGGCAGGGAACGAGCAGTACTTC. Residues: CASSPQGAGNEQYF. This sequence joins TRBV18 and TRBJ2-7; TRBD1 matches 7 bases. CDR1 is KGHSH, CDR2 LQKENI, per germline. V lost 1 base, J lost 5 bases, and 5 bases stayed unmatched. The CDR3 is 14 amino acids.

V and J are TRBV6-5 and TRBJ2-1, with D maybe TRBD1 (6 bases). V shed 4 bases and J shed 7 bases, with 20 bases lying between them. This CDR3 contains 16 residues. CDR1 and CDR2 from the germline V gene are MNHEY and SVGAGI. The chain's CDR3 is CASSSGGWQGKNEQFF. The CDR3 nucleotides read TGTGCCAGCAGTTCGGGCGGGTGGCAGGGGAAGAATGAGCAGTTCTTC.

This CDR3 reads CASSFRTGGIYGYTF. CDR3 sequence (DNA): TGTGCCAGCAGCTTCCGGACAGGGGGAATTTATGGCTACACCTTC. The genes are TRBV5-4 and TRBJ1-2; 10 bases line up with TRBD1. Losses at the gene ends were 2 bases for V and 5 bases for J; bases not matched to a gene: 6. The CDR3 has 15 amino acids. Germline V gene sequence: CDR1 SGHNT, CDR2 YYREEE (reference sequence).

The chain recombines TRBV6-6 with TRBJ2-7; no reliable D call. CDR3 length equals 14 residues. Between the trimmed V and J ends, which lost 0 bases and 1 base, there was a span of 7 bases. The V gene's germline CDR1 is MNHNY and CDR2 SVGAGI (reference sequence). The CDR3 sequence is CASSYSETSYEQYF. CDR3 DNA sequence: TGTGCCAGCAGTTACTCGGAGACTTCCTACGAGCAGTACTTC.

This clone was counted between two and nine times. Other nucleotide sequences from this sample produce the same CDR3. V is TRBV5-1 and J is TRBJ2-6; D might be TRBD1 (6 bases). This CDR3 is built from 15 residues. V dropped 3 bases and J dropped 4 bases, with 11 bases sitting between them. Germline V CDR1 and CDR2: SGHRS, YFSETQ. CDR3 DNA sequence: TGCGCCAGCAGCTACCGGACAGTCGGGGCCAACGTCCTGACTTTC. Its translation: CASSYRTVGANVLTF.

On this clone: One junction end does not reproduce the germline sequence, and a read error may be involved. V and J are TRBV7-9 and TRBJ1-2, with unresolved D. The CDR3 is 12 residues long. Germline CDR1 SEHNR, CDR2 FQNEAQ (reference sequence). In nucleotides, the CDR3 is TGTTCCAGCAGCTTTATCAGCTATGGCTACACCTTC. This encodes CSSSFISYGYTF.

The V gene is TRBV30, the J gene TRBJ1-6; the match to TRBD1 covers 10 bases. CDR3 length: 16 amino acids. Per the germline V gene, CDR1 is GTSNPN and CDR2 is SVGIG (reference sequence). V shed 6 bases and J 2 bases; nucleotides not matched to a gene: 7. The CDR3 bases are TGTGCCTGCCCAAAGACAGGGGGCGCCTATAATTCACCCCTCCACTTT. Translated: CACPKTGGAYNSPLHF. The full variable domain, in which reference TRBV30 and TRBJ1-6 provide the parts outside the CDR3, is SQTIHQWPATLVQPVGSPLSLECTVEGTSNPNLYWYRQAAGRGLQLLFYSVGIGQISSEVPQNLSASRPQDRQFILSSKKLLLSDSGFYLCACPKTGGAYNSPLHFGNGTRLTVT.

V is TRBV10-1 and J is TRBJ1-2, with a weak D call TRBD1 (5 bases). Trimming removed 0 bases from V and 7 bases from J, with 15 bases in between. Per germline, CDR1 WNHNN and CDR2 SYGVQD (reference sequence). The CDR3 totals 15 residues. The CDR3 sequence: CASSESRGGLRGYTF. CDR3 bases: TGCGCCAGCAGTGAGTCAAGGGGAGGTCTCCGTGGCTACACCTTC.

The J gene is TRBJ1-2, the V gene TRBV6-4; 8 nucleotides match TRBD1. Germline assignment: CDR1 MRHNA and CDR2 SNTAGT. The trim removed 6 bases at V and 6 bases at J, leaving 3 bases unmatched. The CDR3 contains 12 residues. For the CDR3, the DNA is TGTGCCAGCAGCCCAGGGGGCCATGGCTACACCTTC. Translating gives CASSPGGHGYTF.

The gene calls are TRBV6-1 and TRBJ1-5; a weak D match, TRBD1 (6 bases). Germline CDR1 MNHNS, CDR2 SASEGT. The CDR3 sequence is 15 residues long. With 8 bases removed from V and 2 bases from J, the gap between germline ends came to 16 bases. CDR3 coding DNA: TGTGCCAGCGGGGGCGGGTCTGTTGGCAATCAGCCCCAGCATTTT. Its translation is CASGGGSVGNQPQHF.

With respect to this clone: An end of the junction differs from the germline gene, which may be a read error. This specimen includes other DNA sequences encoding the same CDR3. The gene calls are TRBV7-7 and TRBJ2-5, with 11 positions matching TRBD2. This CDR3 comprises 16 residues. The V gene's germline CDR1 is SSHAT and CDR2 FNYEAQ (reference sequence). CDR3 DNA: TGTGCTAGCAGCTCCCTAGCGGGAGGATACCAAGAGACCCAGTACTTC. Its protein product is CASSSLAGGYQETQYF. Supplemented by reference TRBV7-7 and TRBJ2-5, the full variable domain reads GAGVSQSPRYKVTKRGQDVTLRCDPISSHATLYWYQQALGQGPEFLTYFNYEAQPDKSGLPSDRFSAERPEGSISTLTIQRTEQRDSAMYRCASSSLAGGYQETQYFGPGTRLLVL.

The chain carries TRBV15 and TRBJ2-7; 9 bases fit TRBD1. The CDR3 runs 15 residues. With V trimmed by 3 bases and J by 7 bases, 10 bases remained unmatched. CDR1 LNHNV and CDR2 YYDKDF come from the germline V gene (reference sequence). Written as DNA, the CDR3 is TGTGCCACCAGCAGGGGAACAGGGGGCTCGGGGGAGCAGTACTTC. Translated: CATSRGTGGSGEQYF. Together with reference TRBV15 and TRBJ2-7, the CDR3 gives the full variable domain: DAMVIQNPRYQVTQFGKPVTLSCSQTLNHNVMYWYQQKSSQAPKLLFHYYDKDFNNEADTPDNFQSRRPNTSFCFLDIRSPGLGDTAMYLCATSRGTGGSGEQYFGPGTRLTVT.

This chain connects TRBV9 to TRBJ2-3; unclear D gene. V was cut by 0 bases and J by 0 bases, with 8 bases left in between. Per germline, CDR1 SGDLS and CDR2 YYNGEE. The CDR3 runs 15 residues. CDR3 coding DNA: TGTGCCAGCAGCGTAGACTCATCTAGCACAGATACGCAGTATTTT. This codes for CASSVDSSSTDTQYF.